This entry lists 28 T cell receptor beta chains sequenced from one sample in a study of T cell changes during pregnancy in multiple sclerosis. Profiling relied on immunoSEQ multiplex PCR, and the TCRdb table lists in-frame clones only, not all of them. The table lists 70,000 or so clones, roughly 91% of them singletons. Sequenced here: peripheral blood, sampled in the third trimester of pregnancy. The receptor source for this set is a female donor in good health, enrolled as a control in a pregnancy study.

This rearrangement joins TRBV9 to TRBJ2-3; 7 bases match TRBD2. The germline V gene has CDR1 SGDLS and CDR2 YYNGEE. This CDR3 has 17 residues. J was trimmed by 3 bases and V by 4 bases; bases with no gene match: 14. CDR3 in amino acids: CASSLSGGGPATDTQYF. The CDR3 bases are TGTGCCAGCAGCCTCTCGGGGGGAGGGCCGGCGACAGATACGCAGTATTTT.

This clone showed up just a few times. The V gene is TRBV4-1, the J gene TRBJ1-6; D unclear. Trimming cost V 4 bases and J 4 bases, with 14 bases left between them. This CDR3 has 16 residues. Germline V lookup: CDR1 MGHRA, CDR2 YSYEKL. The CDR3 loop is CASSPIGREYNSPLHF. The CDR3 DNA reads as TGCGCCAGCAGCCCCATTGGACGGGAATATAATTCACCCCTCCACTTT.

The V call is TRBV18, the J call TRBJ1-5; no reliable D call. This CDR3 region has 13 residues. CDR1 is KGHSH, CDR2 LQKENI, per germline. V was clipped by 3 bases and J by 6 bases, with 9 bases between them. The CDR3 sequence: CASSPYGSQPQHF. CDR3 sequence (DNA): TGTGCCAGCTCACCTTATGGCTCTCAGCCCCAGCATTTT.

CDR3 DNA sequence: TGTGCCAGCAGTGATCCTGGACAGGGGAACACTGAAGCTTTCTTT. It translates to CASSDPGQGNTEAFF. V is TRBV25-1 and J is TRBJ1-1, with 8 bases fitting TRBD1. V lost 3 bases and J lost 1; bases outside the gene matches: 4. The germline V gene encodes CDR1 MGHDK and CDR2 SYGVNS. The CDR3 totals 15 residues.

This clone was found once. J is TRBJ2-3 and V is TRBV9; TRBD2 agrees at 8 bases. Germline CDR1 is SGDLS and CDR2 is YYNGEE. This CDR3 region has 18 residues. Trimming at V came to 0 bases and at J to 1 base, leaving 10 bases not matched to a gene. CDR3 sequence reads: CASSVGIVGGGRTDTQYF. DNA of the CDR3: TGTGCCAGCAGCGTAGGAATAGTTGGCGGGGGGCGCACAGATACGCAGTATTTT. Together with reference TRBV9 and TRBJ2-3, the CDR3 gives the full variable domain: DSGVTQTPKHLITATGQRVTLRCSPRSGDLSVYWYQQSLDQGLQFLIQYYNGEERAKGNILERFSAQQFPDLHSELNLSSLELGDSALYFCASSVGIVGGGRTDTQYFGPGTRLTVL.

V gene TRBV30 combines with J gene TRBJ2-1; 13 bases match TRBD2. Germline assignment: CDR1 GTSNPN and CDR2 SVGIG (reference sequence). Unmatched junction bases numbered 2, after V lost 8 bases and J lost 7 bases. The CDR3 extends over 12 amino acids. DNA of the CDR3: TGTGCCAGGACTAGCGGGAGAAATGAGCAGTTCTTC. It is translated as CARTSGRNEQFF.

V usage is TRBV2 and J usage is TRBJ1-5, with D uncertain. The CDR3 is 16 amino acids. Germline CDR1 is SNHLY and CDR2 is FYNNEI. Between the trimmed V and J ends, which lost 4 bases and 1 base, there was a span of 14 bases. CDR3 sequence reads: CASSGNPGRSNQPQHF. The CDR3 DNA sequence: TGTGCCAGCAGTGGGAATCCGGGGAGGAGCAATCAGCCCCAGCATTTT.

The rearrangement uses TRBV2 and TRBJ2-2; D remains ambiguous. Germline values: CDR1 SNHLY, CDR2 FYNNEI. V dropped 4 bases and J dropped 6 bases, with 12 bases sitting between them. The length of the CDR3 is 14 residues. Here the CDR3 DNA reads TGTGCCAGCAGTGTGGTCTCATGGCCCGGGGAGCTGTTTTTT. Encoded protein: CASSVVSWPGELFF. The whole variable domain, remainder taken from reference TRBV2 and TRBJ2-2, is EPEVTQTPSHQVTQMGQEVILRCVPISNHLYFYWYRQILGQKVEFLVSFYNNEISEKSEIFDDQFSVERPDGSNFTLKIRSTKLEDSAMYFCASSVVSWPGELFFGEGSRLTVL.

CDR3 residues: CASSLSGDFSYEQYF. CDR3 nucleotides: TGTGCCAGCAGCTTAAGCGGGGACTTCTCCTACGAGCAGTACTTC. This chain joins TRBV5-6 and TRBJ2-7, with 7 bases fitting TRBD2. This CDR3 is built from 15 residues. The J segment lost 0 bases and the V segment lost 2 bases, leaving 5 bases of the junction unmatched. CDR1 is SGHDT, CDR2 YYEEEE, per germline.

The genes are TRBV6-4 and TRBJ2-1, with TRBD2 matching over 13 bases. The CDR3 is made up of 15 amino acids. Germline values: CDR1 MRHNA, CDR2 SNTAGT. V gave up 2 bases and J gave up 8 bases; unmatched junction bases: 3. Here the CDR3 reads CASSDELAGGHEQFF. Written as DNA, the CDR3 is TGTGCCAGCAGTGACGAACTAGCGGGGGGGCATGAGCAGTTCTTC.

The chain carries TRBV12-5 and TRBJ2-7, with D possibly being TRBD1 (5 bases). The CDR3 covers 19 residues. Trimming removed 6 bases from V and 1 base from J, with 28 bases in between. The germline V gene encodes CDR1 LGHNT and CDR2 FRNRAP. For the CDR3, the DNA is TGTGCTAGTGGCCCCACCTCCGGTAACAGGTTGAAACGGTCCTACGAGCAGTACTTC. The encoded protein is CASGPTSGNRLKRSYEQYF.

The rearrangement joins TRBV9 to TRBJ1-4, with D perhaps matching TRBD1 (6 bases). CDR3 length: 16 residues. V was cut by 6 bases and J by 8 bases, with 23 bases left in between. The germline V gene encodes CDR1 SGDLS and CDR2 YYNGEE. CDR3 protein: CASNDRNPLSGEKLFF. In DNA form, the CDR3 reads TGTGCCAGCAACGACAGGAACCCTTTGTCTGGAGAAAAACTGTTTTTT.

As for this clone: The junction shows a germline mismatch at one end, possibly a read error. The chain couples TRBV7-7 to TRBJ2-5, with 8 positions matching TRBD2. The CDR3 consists of 13 residues. In germline, CDR1 is SSHAT, CDR2 FNYEAQ (reference sequence). CDR3: CASSLSGGETQYF. The CDR3 DNA reads as TGTGCTAGCAGCTTGTCGGGAGGGGAGACCCAGTACTTC.

The V call is TRBV14, the J call TRBJ1-2; no reliable D call. V gave up 2 bases and J gave up 4 bases, with 14 bases separating them. This CDR3 comprises 15 residues. The germline CDR1 and CDR2 sequences are SGHDN and FVKESK. The CDR3 region has the DNA TGTGCCAGCAGCCAAAAGATAGGACTTAGCTATGGCTACACCTTC. Its protein product is CASSQKIGLSYGYTF.

This clone has a single count. The chain is built from TRBV10-1 and TRBJ2-2; 8 bases align to TRBD2. CDR3 length: 16 residues. Trimming removed 2 bases from V and 5 bases from J; junction bases left unmatched: 7. Germline assignment: CDR1 WNHNN and CDR2 SYGVQD (reference sequence). The CDR3 DNA reads TGCGCCAGCAGTGAGCGGTCCGGCGGGAGGACCGGGGAGCTGTTTTTT. This translates into CASSERSGGRTGELFF.

The chain uses TRBV6-5 and TRBJ2-7; D unresolved. The V end lost 8 bases, the J end lost 0 bases, and 8 bases lay between the germline ends. The CDR3 contains 12 residues. Germline V gene data show CDR1 as MNHEY and CDR2 as SVGAGI. CDR3 sequence: CASGQVSYEQYF. The DNA of the CDR3 is TGTGCCAGCGGCCAAGTCTCCTACGAGCAGTACTTC.

The CDR3 region has the DNA TGCGCCAGCAGCTTGGACGGGGAAAGAACCCAGCATTTT. Its protein is CASSLDGERTQHF. The chain carries TRBV5-1 and TRBJ1-5; D not certain. The CDR3 runs to 13 residues. Per the germline V gene, CDR1 is SGHRS and CDR2 is YFSETQ. V was trimmed by 0 bases and J by 11 bases, leaving 12 bases between them.

The J gene is TRBJ1-2, the V gene TRBV28, with D uncertain. With 3 bases removed from V and 3 bases from J, the gap between germline ends came to 8 bases. The V gene's germline CDR1 is MDHEN and CDR2 SYDVKM. This CDR3 comprises 13 residues. CDR3 in amino acids: CASSFDGDYGYTF. The CDR3 DNA sequence: TGTGCCAGCAGTTTCGACGGGGACTATGGCTACACCTTC.

The genes are TRBV15 and TRBJ2-7; D remains unclear. The CDR3 length is 15 residues. The V end lost 0 bases, the J end lost 3 bases, and 12 bases lay between the germline ends. Per the germline V gene, CDR1 is LNHNV and CDR2 is YYDKDF (reference sequence). CDR3 DNA: TGTGCCACCAGCAGAGATCTCTCGCGGATCTACGAGCAGTACTTC. Translation gives CATSRDLSRIYEQYF.

This clone turned up a few times. Written as DNA, the CDR3 is TGTGCCAGCAGTGTAAGAGGGATAAAGGACGGCTACACCTTC. Translating it yields CASSVRGIKDGYTF. The chain employs TRBV2 and TRBJ1-2; unclear D gene. V was pared by 4 bases and J by 8 bases, with 17 bases between. The CDR3 consists of 14 residues. Germline V gene lookup returns CDR1 SNHLY and CDR2 FYNNEI.

This clone was recorded only once. The gene calls are TRBV27 and TRBJ2-7; D may be TRBD1 (6 bases). Per the germline V gene, CDR1 is MNHEY and CDR2 is SMNVEV (reference sequence). Trimming took off 5 bases at V and 4 bases at J, with 12 bases between the two ends. The CDR3 is made up of 13 amino acids. The CDR3 loop reads CASSKDRRYEQYF. As DNA, the CDR3 is TGTGCCAGCAGTAAAGACAGGCGGTACGAGCAGTACTTC.

V is TRBV27 and J is TRBJ2-7, with 8 bases aligning to TRBD1. The CDR3 sequence is 12 residues long. The germline V gene has CDR1 MNHEY and CDR2 SMNVEV (reference sequence). V shed 6 bases and J 9 bases; nucleotides not matched to a gene: 7. CDR3 residues: CASSGQGPVQYF. The CDR3 DNA is TGTGCCAGCAGCGGACAGGGACCGGTGCAGTACTTC.

This chain connects TRBV28 to TRBJ1-2; D is ambiguous. Trimming shortened V by 3 bases and J by 8 bases, and 10 bases separated the two germline ends. Germline assignment: CDR1 MDHEN and CDR2 SYDVKM. The CDR3 contains 12 residues. CDR3 region: CASSFRVPGYTF. CDR3 nucleotides: TGTGCCAGCAGTTTCCGGGTCCCGGGCTACACCTTC.

The rearrangement joins TRBV19 to TRBJ2-7; 7 bases match TRBD2. J gave up 7 bases and V 3 bases, and 15 bases lay outside the gene matches. The CDR3 extends over 16 amino acids. In germline, CDR1 is LNHDA, CDR2 SQIVND (reference sequence). CDR3 sequence (DNA): TGTGCCAGTAGTATCGTTACTTCTAGCGGATTGGGAGAGCAGTACTTC. It translates to CASSIVTSSGLGEQYF.

The chain employs TRBV6-1 and TRBJ1-1; 9 bases agree with TRBD1. CDR3 length: 15 residues. Trimming cost V 1 base and J 6 bases; bases outside gene matches: 6. The V gene's germline CDR1 is MNHNS and CDR2 SASEGT. Written as DNA, the CDR3 is TGTGCCAGCAGTGAAGTCACAGGGGGCATCCCTGAAGCTTTCTTT. This gives the protein CASSEVTGGIPEAFF.

The rearrangement joins TRBV11-3 to TRBJ1-6; D not certain. V was pared by 0 bases and J by 0 bases, with 12 bases between. CDR3 length: 18 amino acids. CDR1 and CDR2 (germline): SGHNT, YENEEA. In nucleotides, the CDR3 is TGTGCCAGCAGCTTAGATTGTCCATACAGCTCCTATAATTCACCCCTCCACTTT. Amino acids: CASSLDCPYSSYNSPLHF.

The V and J genes are TRBV6-5 and TRBJ2-7; 8 nucleotides match TRBD2. J gave up 5 bases and V 5 bases, and 2 bases lay outside the gene matches. This CDR3 contains 12 residues. CDR1 is MNHEY, CDR2 SVGAGI, per germline. The CDR3 DNA sequence: TGTGCCAGCAGTGGCGGGGGGCACGAGCAGTACTTC. Protein: CASSGGGHEQYF.

The gene calls are TRBV5-8 and TRBJ2-7; D gene ambiguous. CDR1 SGHTS and CDR2 YDEGEE come from the germline V gene. V dropped 4 bases and J dropped 2 bases, with 16 bases sitting between them. This CDR3 has 15 amino acids. Here the CDR3 reads CASSPRNSGTYEQYF. DNA for the CDR3: TGTGCCAGCAGCCCCCGGAATTCAGGCACCTACGAGCAGTACTTC.